This T cell receptor beta chain is drawn from a study of blood T cell repertoires in COVID-19. Across the study: Samples representing acute and convalescent COVID-19 were sourced from the United States, Italy and Spain.

The method was immunoSEQ multiplex PCR; TCRdb's version includes in-frame clones alone and lacks a portion of them. The sample shows more than 85,000 clones, over 80% of them seen only once. Between the trimmed V and J ends, which lost 0 bases and 10 bases, there was a span of 14 bases. The germline V gene encodes CDR1 SGHRS and CDR2 YFSETQ. The CDR3 totals 15 residues. The clonotype originates from an elderly man with acute or convalescent COVID-19. Source material: peripheral blood. The chain links TRBV5-1 to TRBJ1-6; TRBD1 might be the D (6 bases). The CDR3, as DNA: TGCGCCAGCAGCTTGGCTGGGACATCACAATCACCCCTCCACTTT. Protein sequence: CASSLAGTSQSPLHF.